The 27 T cell receptor beta chains below were found in one sample sequenced in a study of Graves' ophthalmopathy and Graves' hyperthyroidism. Using RNA transcripts, the TCR beta CDR3 regions were amplified. The first-round RT-PCR employed HTBI primers together with the Qiagen OneStep RT-PCR kit. A multiplex PCR was then performed as the second round. TCRdb re-called the multiplex PCR reads with MiXCR, one entry per CDR3 protein. The table has hundreds of thousands of distinct CDR3 sequences, roughly two fifths seen once. The source material was peripheral blood. All receptors come from an adult man with Graves' ophthalmopathy.

With regard to this clonotype: Germline is not matched at one junction end, which may reflect a read error. The chain couples TRBV7-9 to TRBJ2-2, with 7 bases that match TRBD1. Germline V gene sequence: CDR1 SEHNR, CDR2 FQNEAQ (reference sequence). The CDR3 spans 14 residues. CDR3 DNA sequence: TGCGCCAGCAGCCAACAGGGGAAAGGCGGGGAGCTGTTTTTT. Protein product: CASSQQGKGGELFF.

The V call is TRBV4-1, the J call TRBJ2-7, with a tentative D call TRBD2 (6 bases). V lost 1 base, J lost 0 bases, and 10 bases lay in between. The CDR3 is made up of 15 amino acids. The germline V gene encodes CDR1 MGHRA and CDR2 YSYEKL. CDR3 residues: CASSQVPSDSYEQYF. In DNA, the CDR3 is TGCGCCAGCAGCCAAGTGCCTAGCGACTCCTACGAGCAGTACTTC.

The chain combines TRBV19 with TRBJ1-6; 9 bases agree with TRBD1. CDR1 and CDR2 (germline): LNHDA, SQIVND (reference sequence). This CDR3 is built from 13 residues. As DNA, the CDR3 is TGTGCTACCGGACAGGGGATTTATTCACCCCTCCACTTT. This sequence encodes CATGQGIYSPLHF.

The chain joins TRBV2 to TRBJ1-2, with 7 bases matching TRBD1. Germline CDR1 SNHLY, CDR2 FYNNEI. The CDR3 is 13 residues long. V lost 3 bases and J lost 5; bases outside the gene matches: 3. CDR3 nucleotides: TGTGCCAGCAGTGACACAGGGGAGTATGGCTACACCTTC. It yields the protein CASSDTGEYGYTF.

This clonotype came up many times. The CDR3 here is CASRPAGQGWPQHF. The DNA for the CDR3 is TGTGCCAGCAGACCTGCGGGACAGGGGTGGCCCCAGCATTTT. The chain combines TRBV7-2 with TRBJ1-5; 10 bases match TRBD1. V gave up 6 bases and J gave up 9 bases; unmatched junction bases: 8. There are 14 residues in the CDR3. The germline gives CDR1 SGHTA, CDR2 FQGNSA. The variable domain in full, with the rest retrieved from reference TRBV7-2 and TRBJ1-5, is GAGVSQSPSNKVTEKGKDVELRCDPISGHTALYWYRQSLGQGLEFLIYFQGNSAPDKSGLPSDRFSAERTGGSVSTLTIQRTQQEDSAVYLCASRPAGQGWPQHFGDGTRLSIL.

This clonotype appeared a few times. The CDR3: CASDPGRGREKLFF. In nucleotides, the CDR3 is TGTGCCAGTGACCCGGGACGGGGGCGAGAAAAACTGTTTTTT. The chain carries TRBV6-6 and TRBJ1-4, with D maybe TRBD1 (6 bases). Germline V gene sequence: CDR1 MNHNY, CDR2 SVGAGI (reference sequence). Trimming took 9 bases from V and 8 from J, leaving 19 bases between them. This CDR3 spans 14 amino acids.

This clonotype turned up a few times. V is TRBV7-2 and J is TRBJ2-5, with D maybe TRBD2 (6 bases). Germline V gene data show CDR1 as SGHTA and CDR2 as FQGNSA. This CDR3 contains 17 residues. The V and J ends lost 2 bases and 1 base respectively, with 17 bases between them. The CDR3 loop is CASSLLGRERGQETQYF. CDR3 DNA sequence: TGTGCCAGCAGCTTATTAGGCCGGGAGAGGGGCCAAGAGACCCAGTACTTC.

This chain links TRBV29-1 with TRBJ1-4; 11 bases fit TRBD1. After removal of 4 bases from V and 10 bases from J, the junction contained 5 bases not matched to a gene. Germline lookup yields CDR1 SQVTM and CDR2 ANQGSEA. This CDR3 has 13 residues. Written as DNA, the CDR3 is TGCAGCGTTGGCGGACAGGGGGCGAGAAAACTGTTTTTT. Translating it yields CSVGGQGARKLFF.

About this clonotype: The germline gene is not matched at one end of the junction; a read error may be the cause. This chain links TRBV7-2 with TRBJ2-7, with 12 bases aligning to TRBD1. This CDR3 is built from 15 residues. Germline V gives CDR1 SGHTA, CDR2 FQGNSA. The CDR3 spells CASSFGTGGQYEQYF. The CDR3 DNA reads as TGCGCCAGCAGCTTCGGGACAGGGGGCCAGTACGAGCAGTACTTC.

The rearrangement joins TRBV7-2 to TRBJ2-2; possibly TRBD2 for D (6 bases). The CDR3 is 14 amino acids. Germline CDR1 SGHTA, CDR2 FQGNSA. V lost 3 bases and J lost 5, with 10 bases in between. CDR3 sequence: CASSFGGWTGELFF. The CDR3, as DNA: TGTGCCAGCAGCTTTGGGGGGTGGACCGGGGAGCTGTTTTTT.

This clonotype was seen many times. The chain carries TRBV2 and TRBJ2-7, with D perhaps TRBD2 (6 bases). The V gene's germline CDR1 is SNHLY and CDR2 FYNNEI. The CDR3 loop spans 15 amino acids. Trimming pared 8 bases from V and 7 bases from J, leaving 24 bases between. DNA of the CDR3: TGTGCCAGCCGCGGACCGGGACTTTCGGAAAGGGAGCAGTACTTC. Translation: CASRGPGLSEREQYF. Supplemented by reference TRBV2 and TRBJ2-7, the full variable domain reads EPEVTQTPSHQVTQMGQEVILRCVPISNHLYFYWYRQILGQKVEFLVSFYNNEISEKSEIFDDQFSVERPDGSNFTLKIRSTKLEDSAMYFCASRGPGLSEREQYFGPGTRLTVT.

This chain uses TRBV14 with TRBJ2-2; tentatively, D is TRBD1 or TRBD2 (5 bases each). The CDR3 length is 15 residues. V was shortened by 4 bases and J by 7 bases, with 16 bases between the two germline ends. Per germline, CDR1 SGHDN and CDR2 FVKESK. The CDR3 region is CASSLKFPGGGELFF. The CDR3 coding sequence is TGTGCCAGCAGCCTAAAGTTCCCTGGGGGCGGGGAGCTGTTTTTT.

This clonotype turned up a few times. This chain connects TRBV7-9 to TRBJ2-3; 10 positions match TRBD2. Germline V gene data show CDR1 as SEHNR and CDR2 as FQNEAQ (reference sequence). The CDR3 sequence is 15 residues long. V shed 2 bases and J 4 bases; nucleotides not matched to a gene: 3. CDR3 region: CASSLLLAGADTQYF. CDR3 nucleotides: TGTGCCAGCAGCTTATTGCTAGCGGGAGCAGATACGCAGTATTTT.

This clonotype was seen only a few times. This chain uses TRBV9 with TRBJ2-5; D tentatively fits TRBD1 or TRBD2 (5 bases each). The CDR3 totals 16 residues. The germline V gene encodes CDR1 SGDLS and CDR2 YYNGEE. The germline V and J ends were trimmed by 4 bases and 4 bases, with 20 bases remaining between them. The CDR3: CASSPLLRGGGETQYF. CDR3 in DNA: TGTGCCAGCAGCCCCTTGTTGAGGGGCGGAGGAGAGACCCAGTACTTC.

This chain links TRBV9 with TRBJ2-7, with D hard to call. The CDR3 has 14 amino acids. Germline-derived CDR1 and CDR2 are SGDLS and YYNGEE. Here the CDR3 DNA reads TGTGCTAGAGATGAAACCAGAGACCGGTACGAGCAGTACTTC. This sequence encodes CARDETRDRYEQYF. Full variable domain (outside the CDR3, taken from reference TRBV9 and TRBJ2-7): DSGVTQTPKHLITATGQRVTLRCSPRSGDLSVYWYQQSLDQGLQFLIQYYNGEERAKGNILERFSAQQFPDLHSELNLSSLELGDSALYFCARDETRDRYEQYFGPGTRLTVT.

The J gene is TRBJ1-5, the V gene TRBV20-1; D not resolved. The CDR3 is 14 residues long. V was trimmed by 7 bases and J by 0 bases, leaving 13 bases between them. Germline loops: CDR1 DFQATT, CDR2 SNEGSKA (reference sequence). DNA of the CDR3: TGCAGTGTTGGTCGGGTGAATAGCAATCAGCCCCAGCATTTT. It codes for CSVGRVNSNQPQHF.

As regards this clonotype: A clone one base away is much larger, so this may be a read error. No conserved phenylalanine or tryptophan is present at the end of the CDR3, so a read error is the likely explanation. The gene calls are TRBV7-2 and TRBJ2-2; D not resolved. The V end lost 3 bases, the J end lost 7 bases, and 12 bases lay between the germline ends. The CDR3 runs 14 residues. CDR1 is SGHTA, CDR2 FQGNSA, per germline. The CDR3 loop is CASSLDYANGELFS. The DNA of the CDR3 is TGTGCCAGCAGCTTGGATTACGCCAACGGGGAGCTGTTTTCT.

Remarks on this clonotype: A much larger clonotype is one base distant, so this may be a read error. The CDR3 DNA is TGCAGTGCTAGCCGGGACAGTGGATACGAGCAGTACTTC. This sequence encodes CSASRDSGYEQYF. The rearrangement joins TRBV20-1 to TRBJ2-7; TRBD1 matches 7 bases. Germline trimming cut 3 bases from V and 4 bases from J; bases unmatched to any gene: 6. CDR3 length: 13 residues. The V gene's germline CDR1 is DFQATT and CDR2 SNEGSKA (reference sequence).

This clonotype is a singleton in its sample. The chain carries TRBV11-2 and TRBJ1-2; D unclear. V lost 4 bases, J lost 6 bases, and 21 bases lay in between. The germline V gene encodes CDR1 SGHAT and CDR2 FQNNGV. The CDR3 covers 16 residues. In DNA, the CDR3 is TGTGCCAGCAGCTCTGGTGGGATCCGGGAGTTACATGGCTACACCTTC. It codes for CASSSGGIRELHGYTF.

This clonotype was seen more than once but under ten times. The chain employs TRBV9 and TRBJ2-2; 9 bases align to TRBD1. Unmatched junction bases numbered 9, after V lost 7 bases and J lost 8 bases. CDR3 size: 14 residues. The germline V gene has CDR1 SGDLS and CDR2 YYNGEE. In nucleotides, the CDR3 is TGTGCCAGCGCCGTCACAGGGGGCGGGGGGGAGCTGTTTTTT. This sequence encodes CASAVTGGGGELFF.

This clonotype showed up many times. This chain uses TRBV6-2 or TRBV6-3 with TRBJ1-5; possibly TRBD1 for D (6 bases). Germline V lookup: CDR1 MNHEY, CDR2 SVGEGT. This CDR3 is 16 amino acids long. V shed 7 bases and J shed 6 bases, with 22 bases lying between them. The CDR3, as DNA: TGTGCCAGCACCAAGTCCCTGCAGGGGCGAAGTCAGCCCCAGCATTTT. Amino acid sequence: CASTKSLQGRSQPQHF.

This clonotype was seen a few times. The J gene is TRBJ1-5, the V gene TRBV6-1; no clear D gene. The CDR3 extends over 13 amino acids. Germline CDR1 and CDR2: MNHNS and SASEGT. V lost 7 bases to trimming and J lost 0 bases, with 7 bases between them. CDR3 nucleotide sequence: TGTGCCAGCATCAGAGATAGCAATCAGCCCCAGCATTTT. This translates into CASIRDSNQPQHF.

V gene TRBV9 combines with J gene TRBJ2-2, with D uncertain. Germline CDR1 is SGDLS and CDR2 is YYNGEE. The CDR3 is made up of 13 amino acids. Trimming stripped 4 bases from V and 7 bases from J, with 11 bases between. For the CDR3, the DNA is TGTGCCAGCAGCCCTACCCCAGGCGGGGAGCTGTTTTTT. Its protein product is CASSPTPGGELFF. The variable domain in full, completed from reference TRBV9 and TRBJ2-2, reads DSGVTQTPKHLITATGQRVTLRCSPRSGDLSVYWYQQSLDQGLQFLIQYYNGEERAKGNILERFSAQQFPDLHSELNLSSLELGDSALYFCASSPTPGGELFFGEGSRLTVL.

The CDR3 spells CASKRTLSRGGYGYTF. CDR3 DNA: TGTGCCTCAAAGCGAACCCTTTCCAGGGGCGGCTATGGCTACACCTTC. V usage is TRBV9 and J usage is TRBJ1-2, with a weak D call TRBD1 (6 bases). The CDR3 contains 16 residues. Deletions cut 10 bases from V and 4 bases from J, with 26 bases between. The germline CDR1 and CDR2 sequences are SGDLS and YYNGEE.

The CDR3 loop is CASKPGQGQWETQYF. CDR3 sequence (DNA): TGCGCCAGCAAACCGGGACAGGGGCAGTGGGAGACCCAGTACTTC. The chain uses TRBV10-2 and TRBJ2-5; 10 positions agree with TRBD1. The junction had 10 bases not matched to a gene; V was cut back by 7 bases and J by 5 bases. The length of the CDR3 is 15 residues. In germline, CDR1 is WSHSY, CDR2 SAAADI.

This clonotype was recorded a few times. V usage is TRBV7-9 and J usage is TRBJ2-2, with 12 bases aligning to TRBD2. Germline V gene sequence: CDR1 SEHNR, CDR2 FQNEAQ (reference sequence). The CDR3 contains 16 residues. V gave up 2 bases and J gave up 3 bases; unmatched junction bases: 1. The CDR3 spells CASSLLAGGDTGELFF. As DNA, the CDR3 is TGTGCCAGCAGCTTACTAGCGGGAGGGGACACCGGGGAGCTGTTTTTT.

V and J are TRBV29-1 and TRBJ2-7, with a possible D match to TRBD2 (6 bases). The CDR3 is 11 amino acids. The V and J ends lost 8 bases and 5 bases respectively, with 13 bases between them. Germline V CDR1 and CDR2: SQVTM, ANQGSEA. CDR3 sequence (DNA): TGCAGCTGGGCGGGGACTCACGAGCAGTACTTC. Its protein product is CSWAGTHEQYF.